This T cell receptor beta chain was sequenced during a study of T cell changes during pregnancy in multiple sclerosis. Data came from immunoSEQ multiplex PCR; TCRdb stores just in-frame clones and leaves some out. The repertoire holds under 95,000 clones, with around 93% as singletons. There are 15 residues in the CDR3. Germline V gene data show CDR1 as MNHEY and CDR2 as SVGAGI. Trimming removed 0 bases from V and 4 bases from J, with 12 bases in between. The source of this sequence is a female donor in good health, enrolled as a control in a pregnancy study. The sample in question was peripheral blood, obtained in the second trimester of pregnancy. V is TRBV6-5 and J is TRBJ1-1; possible D gene TRBD1, 6 bases. DNA for the CDR3: TGTGCCAGCAGTTACTCATACTCAGGGGCCACTGAAGCTTTCTTT. As protein: CASSYSYSGATEAFF.